Given below is one TCR beta chain in context. Antigen specificity is unknown. There are 12 residues in the CDR3. Germline V gives CDR1 LNHNV, CDR2 YYDKDF (reference sequence). V was shortened by 5 bases and J by 5 bases, with 9 bases between the two germline ends. Using immunoSEQ multiplex PCR, the repertoire was profiled, and TCRdb retains in-frame clones only, with some absent. Of under 200,000 clones in the sample, 81% were seen once. These data are taken from a study of cytotoxic CD8 clonotypes in ibrutinib-treated CLL. Study summary: Results showed around 24 partial and 2 complete responses; following median around six years, 14 remained remitted, around twelve advanced. Findings and limits, study-wide: Public clonotypes proved infrequent, and on treatment they shrank or remained steady. Clonality measured at baseline exceeded age-matched healthy donors, tracking circulating CD8+ T-cell counts.

This TCR derives from a human donor with chronic lymphocytic leukemia. The chain links TRBV15 to TRBJ1-2; D not certain. The specimen comprised PBMCs, sampled after 12 months of ibrutinib treatment. The CDR3: CATSEDPYGYTF. CDR3 bases: TGTGCCACCAGCGAAGACCCGTATGGCTACACCTTC.